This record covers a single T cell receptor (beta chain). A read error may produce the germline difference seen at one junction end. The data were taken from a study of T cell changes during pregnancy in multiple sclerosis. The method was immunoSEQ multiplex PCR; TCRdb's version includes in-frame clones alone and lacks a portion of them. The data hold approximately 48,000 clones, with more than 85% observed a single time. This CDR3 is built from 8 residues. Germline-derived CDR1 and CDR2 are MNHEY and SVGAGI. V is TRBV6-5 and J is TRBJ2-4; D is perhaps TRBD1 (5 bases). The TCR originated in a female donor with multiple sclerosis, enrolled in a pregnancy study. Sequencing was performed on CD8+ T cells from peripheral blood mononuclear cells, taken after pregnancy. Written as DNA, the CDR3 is TGTGTCAGCCAAGGGGTTAAATTC. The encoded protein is CVSQGVKF.